The next 6 T cell receptor beta chains were all read from a single sample in a study of cytomegalovirus exposure and HLA in healthy donors. 60 Vbeta and 13 Jbeta primers were used in PCR. Profiled with immunoSEQ multiplex PCR; TCRdb holds only in-frame clones, not every one. The sample records roughly 110,000 clones, 65% to 80% being singletons. Sequencing was carried out using PBMCs. The receptors derive from a male donor in good health and CMV-seronegative.

The chain couples TRBV11-2 to TRBJ1-1; D is possibly TRBD1 (6 bases). This CDR3 has 12 residues. Trimming took 0 bases from V and 10 from J, leaving 9 bases between them. CDR1 and CDR2 from the germline V gene are SGHAT and FQNNGV. This CDR3 is CASSLEGAVAFF. The CDR3 DNA follows: TGTGCCAGCAGCTTAGAGGGGGCTGTAGCTTTCTTT.

This clone has more than one count but fewer than ten. This chain joins TRBV5-6 and TRBJ2-7; 11 bases agree with TRBD1. The germline gives CDR1 SGHDT, CDR2 YYEEEE. This CDR3 has 16 residues. With V trimmed by 1 base and J by 5 bases, 8 bases remained unmatched. CDR3 loop: CASSLMGQGVFDEQYF. The CDR3 DNA follows: TGTGCCAGCAGCTTGATGGGACAGGGGGTTTTTGACGAGCAGTACTTC.

This clone was detected a few times. The J gene is TRBJ2-5, the V gene TRBV2; D uncertain. The CDR3 length is 13 residues. V lost 3 bases and J lost 3, with 8 bases in between. Germline CDR1 and CDR2: SNHLY and FYNNEI. The CDR3 region has the DNA TGTGCCAGCAGTGAGGGCAGCAAAGAGACCCAGTACTTC. Protein product: CASSEGSKETQYF.

The V and J genes are TRBV30 and TRBJ2-3, with TRBD2 matching 7 bases. V was pared by 2 bases and J by 0 bases, with 2 bases of the junction left unmatched. This CDR3 is 14 amino acids long. The germline CDR1 and CDR2 sequences are GTSNPN and SVGIG (reference sequence). For the CDR3, the DNA is TGTGCCTGGAGTCTAGCGGTTAGCACAGATACGCAGTATTTT. It specifies CAWSLAVSTDTQYF.

The V call is TRBV2, the J call TRBJ2-1; 8 nucleotides match TRBD2. This CDR3 spans 15 amino acids. Germline CDR1 is SNHLY and CDR2 is FYNNEI. After removal of 8 bases from V and 4 bases from J, the junction contained 10 bases not matched to a gene. The DNA for the CDR3 is TGTGCCAGCTTAACACTATCTAGCGGGTACAATGAGCAGTTCTTC. Amino acids: CASLTLSSGYNEQFF.

J is TRBJ1-2 and V is TRBV13; D possibly corresponds to TRBD1 (5 bases). Germline V lookup: CDR1 PRHDT, CDR2 FYEKMQ (reference sequence). V was trimmed by 1 base and J by 0 bases, leaving 9 bases between them. The CDR3 covers 15 residues. CDR3 DNA sequence: TGTGCCAGCAGCTTAGCACAGGTTTCTAACTATGGCTACACCTTC. Protein: CASSLAQVSNYGYTF.